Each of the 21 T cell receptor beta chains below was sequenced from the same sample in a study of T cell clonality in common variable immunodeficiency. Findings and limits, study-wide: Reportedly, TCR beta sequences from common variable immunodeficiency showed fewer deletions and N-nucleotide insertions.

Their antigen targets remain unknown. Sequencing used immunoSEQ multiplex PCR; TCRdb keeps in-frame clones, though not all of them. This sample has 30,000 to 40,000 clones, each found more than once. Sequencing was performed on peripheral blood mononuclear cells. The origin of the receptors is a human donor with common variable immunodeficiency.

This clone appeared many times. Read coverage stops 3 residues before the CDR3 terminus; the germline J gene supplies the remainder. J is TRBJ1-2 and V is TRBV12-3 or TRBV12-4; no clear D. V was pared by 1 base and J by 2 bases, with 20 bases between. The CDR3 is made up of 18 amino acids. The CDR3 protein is CASSLVLRPNRGNYGYTF. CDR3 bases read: TGTGCCAGCAGTTTAGTGTTACGTCCAAACCGAGGGAACTATGGC.

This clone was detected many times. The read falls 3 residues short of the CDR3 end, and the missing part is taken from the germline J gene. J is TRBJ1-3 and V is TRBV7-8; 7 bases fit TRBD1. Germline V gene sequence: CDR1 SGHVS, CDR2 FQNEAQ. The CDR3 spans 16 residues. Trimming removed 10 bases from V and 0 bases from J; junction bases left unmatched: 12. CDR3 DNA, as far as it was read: TGTGCCACCCCAGGGGGGCCCTACTCCTCTGGAAACACC. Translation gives CATPGGPYSSGNT. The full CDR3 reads CATPGGPYSSGNTIYF.

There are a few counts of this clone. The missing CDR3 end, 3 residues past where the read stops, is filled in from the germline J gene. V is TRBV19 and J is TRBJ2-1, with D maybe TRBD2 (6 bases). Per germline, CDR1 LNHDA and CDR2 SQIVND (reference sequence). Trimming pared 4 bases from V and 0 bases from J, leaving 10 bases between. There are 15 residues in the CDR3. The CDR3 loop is CASSTRSGSYNEQFF. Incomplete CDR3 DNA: TGTGCCAGTAGTACGCGTAGCGGCTCCTACAATGAG.

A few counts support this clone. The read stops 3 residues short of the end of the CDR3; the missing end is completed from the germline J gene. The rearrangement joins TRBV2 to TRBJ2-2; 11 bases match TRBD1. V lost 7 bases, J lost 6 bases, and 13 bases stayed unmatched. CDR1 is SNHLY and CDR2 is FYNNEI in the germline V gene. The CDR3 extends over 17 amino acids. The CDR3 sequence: CASTTAPGQGAAGELFF. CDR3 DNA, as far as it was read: TGTGCCAGCACTACCGCACCCGGACAGGGGGCCGCCGGGGAG.

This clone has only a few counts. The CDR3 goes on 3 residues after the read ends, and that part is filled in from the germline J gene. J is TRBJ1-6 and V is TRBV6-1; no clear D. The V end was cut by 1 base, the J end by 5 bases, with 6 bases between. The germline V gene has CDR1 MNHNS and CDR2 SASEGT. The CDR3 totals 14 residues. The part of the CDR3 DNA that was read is TGTGCCAGCAGTGAAGGGCTGAATAATTCACCC. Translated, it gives CASSEGLNNSP. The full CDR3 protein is CASSEGLNNSPLHF.

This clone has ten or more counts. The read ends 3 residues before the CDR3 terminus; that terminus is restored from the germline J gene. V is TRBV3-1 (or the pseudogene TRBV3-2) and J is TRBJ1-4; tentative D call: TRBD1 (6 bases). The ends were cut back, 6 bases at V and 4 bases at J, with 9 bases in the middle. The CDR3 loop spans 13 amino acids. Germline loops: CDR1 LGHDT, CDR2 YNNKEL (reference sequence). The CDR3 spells CASRQGNNEKLFF. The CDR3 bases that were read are TGTGCCAGCAGACAGGGCAATAATGAAAAA.

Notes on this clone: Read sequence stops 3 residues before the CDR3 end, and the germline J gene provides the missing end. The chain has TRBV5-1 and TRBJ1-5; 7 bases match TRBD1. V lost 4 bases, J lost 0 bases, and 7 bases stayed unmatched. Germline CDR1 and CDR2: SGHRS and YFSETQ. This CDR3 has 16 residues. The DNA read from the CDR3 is TGCGCCAGCAGCCGAGGGACAGTCTATAGCAATCAGCCC. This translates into CASSRGTVYSNQP. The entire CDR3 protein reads CASSRGTVYSNQPQHF.

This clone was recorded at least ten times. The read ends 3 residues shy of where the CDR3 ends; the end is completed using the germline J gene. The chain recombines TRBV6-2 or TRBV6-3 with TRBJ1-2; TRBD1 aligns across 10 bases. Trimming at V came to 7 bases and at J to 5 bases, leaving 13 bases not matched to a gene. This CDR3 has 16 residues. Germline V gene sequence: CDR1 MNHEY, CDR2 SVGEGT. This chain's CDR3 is CASTQAGQGRRYGYTF. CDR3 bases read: TGTGCCAGCACCCAGGCGGGACAGGGGAGGCGGTATGGC.

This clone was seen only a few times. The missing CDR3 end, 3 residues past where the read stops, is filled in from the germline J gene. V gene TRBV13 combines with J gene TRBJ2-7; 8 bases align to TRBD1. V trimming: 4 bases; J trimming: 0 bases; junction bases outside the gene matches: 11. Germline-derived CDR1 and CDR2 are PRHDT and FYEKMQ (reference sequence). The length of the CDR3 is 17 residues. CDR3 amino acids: CASSSRWTGRFSYEQYF. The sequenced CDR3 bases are TGTGCCAGCAGCTCCCGATGGACAGGGCGATTCTCCTACGAG.

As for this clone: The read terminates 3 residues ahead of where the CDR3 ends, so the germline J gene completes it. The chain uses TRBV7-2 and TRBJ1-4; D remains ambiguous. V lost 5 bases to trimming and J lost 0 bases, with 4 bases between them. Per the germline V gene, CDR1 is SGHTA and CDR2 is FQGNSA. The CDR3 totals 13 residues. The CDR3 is CASSRATNEKLFF. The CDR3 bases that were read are TGTGCCAGCAGCCGGGCAACTAATGAAAAA.

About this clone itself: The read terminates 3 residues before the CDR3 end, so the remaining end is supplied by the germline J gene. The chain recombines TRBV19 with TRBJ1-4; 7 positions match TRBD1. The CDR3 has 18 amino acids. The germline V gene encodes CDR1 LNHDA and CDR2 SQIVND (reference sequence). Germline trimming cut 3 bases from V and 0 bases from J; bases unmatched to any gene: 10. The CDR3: CASSIRRTGRSTNEKLFF. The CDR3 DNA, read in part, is TGTGCCAGTAGTATTCGAAGGACAGGACGATCAACTAATGAAAAA.

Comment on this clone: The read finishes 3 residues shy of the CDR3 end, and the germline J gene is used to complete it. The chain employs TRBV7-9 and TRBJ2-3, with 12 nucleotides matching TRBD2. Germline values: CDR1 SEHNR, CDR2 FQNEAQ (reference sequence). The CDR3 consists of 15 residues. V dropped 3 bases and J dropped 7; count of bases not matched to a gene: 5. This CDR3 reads CASSFTTSGRNTQYF. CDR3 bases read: TGTGCCAGCAGCTTTACAACTAGCGGGAGGAATACG.

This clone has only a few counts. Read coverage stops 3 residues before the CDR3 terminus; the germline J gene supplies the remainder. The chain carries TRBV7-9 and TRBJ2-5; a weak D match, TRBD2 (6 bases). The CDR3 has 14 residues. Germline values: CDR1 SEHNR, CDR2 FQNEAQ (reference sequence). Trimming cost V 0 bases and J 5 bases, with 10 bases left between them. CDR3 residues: CASSLAAGRETQYF. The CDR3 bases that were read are TGTGCCAGCAGCTTAGCGGCGGGGCGGGAGACC.

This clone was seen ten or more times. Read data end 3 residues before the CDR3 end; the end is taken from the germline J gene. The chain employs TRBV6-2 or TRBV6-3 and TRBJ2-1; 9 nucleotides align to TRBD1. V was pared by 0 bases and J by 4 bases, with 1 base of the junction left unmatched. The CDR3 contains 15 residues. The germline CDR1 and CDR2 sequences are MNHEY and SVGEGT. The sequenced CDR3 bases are TGTGCCAGCAGTTACTCGGGGACAGGGTACAATGAG. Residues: CASSYSGTGYNE. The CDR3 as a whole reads CASSYSGTGYNEQFF.

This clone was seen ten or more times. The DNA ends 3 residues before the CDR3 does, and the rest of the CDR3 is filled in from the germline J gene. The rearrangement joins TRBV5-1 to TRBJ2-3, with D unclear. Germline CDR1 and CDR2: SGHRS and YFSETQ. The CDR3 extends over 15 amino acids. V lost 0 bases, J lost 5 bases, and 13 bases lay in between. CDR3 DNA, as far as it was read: TGCGCCAGCAGCTTGGTTCTAGGAGAGAGAGATACG. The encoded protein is CASSLVLGERDT. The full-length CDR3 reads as CASSLVLGERDTQYF.

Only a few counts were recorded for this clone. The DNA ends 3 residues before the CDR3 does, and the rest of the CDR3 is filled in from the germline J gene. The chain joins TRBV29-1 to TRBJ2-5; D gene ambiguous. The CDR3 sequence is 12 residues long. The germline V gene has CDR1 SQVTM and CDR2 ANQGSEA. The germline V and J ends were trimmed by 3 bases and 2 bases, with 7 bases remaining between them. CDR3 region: CSVDGQQETQYF. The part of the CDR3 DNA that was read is TGCAGCGTTGATGGCCAGCAAGAGACC.

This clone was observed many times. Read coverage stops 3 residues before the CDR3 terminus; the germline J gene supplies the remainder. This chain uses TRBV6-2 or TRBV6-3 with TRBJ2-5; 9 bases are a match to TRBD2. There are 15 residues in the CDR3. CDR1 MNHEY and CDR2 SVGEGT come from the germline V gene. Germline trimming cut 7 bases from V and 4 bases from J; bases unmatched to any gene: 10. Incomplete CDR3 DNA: TGTGCCAGCACGGGCGGGAGGGCCTTTGGAGAGACC. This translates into CASTGGRAFGET. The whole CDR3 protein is CASTGGRAFGETQYF.

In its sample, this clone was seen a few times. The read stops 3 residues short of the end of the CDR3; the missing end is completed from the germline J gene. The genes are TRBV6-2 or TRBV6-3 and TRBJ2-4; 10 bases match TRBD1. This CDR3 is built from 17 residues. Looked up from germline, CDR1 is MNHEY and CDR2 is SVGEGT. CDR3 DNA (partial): TGTGCCAGCAGTTACTCGGACAGGGGGGTCACCCAAGAGACT. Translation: CASSYSDRGVTQET. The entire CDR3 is CASSYSDRGVTQETQYF.

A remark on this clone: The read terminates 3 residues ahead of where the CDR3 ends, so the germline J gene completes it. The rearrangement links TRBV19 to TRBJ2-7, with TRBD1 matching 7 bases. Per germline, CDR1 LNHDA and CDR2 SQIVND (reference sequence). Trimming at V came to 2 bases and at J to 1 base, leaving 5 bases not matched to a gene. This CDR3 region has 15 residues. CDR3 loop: CASSIRDSVSYEQYF. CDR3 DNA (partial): TGTGCCAGTAGTATAAGGGACAGCGTTTCCTACGAG.

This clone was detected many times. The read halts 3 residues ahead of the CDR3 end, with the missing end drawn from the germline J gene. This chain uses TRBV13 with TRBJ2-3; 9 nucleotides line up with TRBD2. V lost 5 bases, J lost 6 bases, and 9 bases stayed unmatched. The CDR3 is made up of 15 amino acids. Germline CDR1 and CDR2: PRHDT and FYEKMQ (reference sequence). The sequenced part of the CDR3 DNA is TGTGCCAGCAGCCCGACTAGCGGACTGGGGGATACG. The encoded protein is CASSPTSGLGDT. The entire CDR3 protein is CASSPTSGLGDTQYF.

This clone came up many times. CDR3 region: CASSSGTEEAFF. Partial CDR3 DNA: TGTGCCAGCAGCTCGGGGACAGAAGAA. This chain joins TRBV11-3 and TRBJ1-1, with 7 bases aligning to TRBD1. The CDR3 is cut off 3 residues early in the read; its end comes from the germline J gene. Germline loops: CDR1 SGHNT, CDR2 YENEEA. This CDR3 contains 12 residues.